This T cell receptor (beta chain) stems from a study of T cells after yellow fever vaccination. Study-wide background: With SMART-Seq v4 Ultra Low Input, the fractions containing low cell numbers were prepared.

Via MiXCR, TCRdb re-called the 5' RACE reads, giving one row per CDR3 protein. The table records 300,000 to 400,000 distinct CDR3 sequences, approximately 12% of them present only once. This clonotype was detected a few times. Its specificity is not known. Study results and caveats: The CD4 compartment and the CD8 compartment contained a small share of clonotypes in common.

Germline V gene data show CDR1 as DFQATT and CDR2 as SNEGSKA (reference sequence). After removal of 2 bases from V and 6 bases from J, the junction contained 9 bases not matched to a gene. This CDR3 has 14 residues. This receptor was obtained from a man younger than 30 who received the YFV17D yellow fever vaccine. The chain recombines TRBV20-1 with TRBJ1-1; 7 bases are a match to TRBD1. The sequencing here drew on CD4+ T cells sorted from PBMCs, taken 15 days after the yellow fever booster vaccination. The CDR3, as DNA: TGCAGTGCTAGAATTGACAGGGCTAGGGCTGAAGCTTTCTTT. Its translation is CSARIDRARAEAFF.